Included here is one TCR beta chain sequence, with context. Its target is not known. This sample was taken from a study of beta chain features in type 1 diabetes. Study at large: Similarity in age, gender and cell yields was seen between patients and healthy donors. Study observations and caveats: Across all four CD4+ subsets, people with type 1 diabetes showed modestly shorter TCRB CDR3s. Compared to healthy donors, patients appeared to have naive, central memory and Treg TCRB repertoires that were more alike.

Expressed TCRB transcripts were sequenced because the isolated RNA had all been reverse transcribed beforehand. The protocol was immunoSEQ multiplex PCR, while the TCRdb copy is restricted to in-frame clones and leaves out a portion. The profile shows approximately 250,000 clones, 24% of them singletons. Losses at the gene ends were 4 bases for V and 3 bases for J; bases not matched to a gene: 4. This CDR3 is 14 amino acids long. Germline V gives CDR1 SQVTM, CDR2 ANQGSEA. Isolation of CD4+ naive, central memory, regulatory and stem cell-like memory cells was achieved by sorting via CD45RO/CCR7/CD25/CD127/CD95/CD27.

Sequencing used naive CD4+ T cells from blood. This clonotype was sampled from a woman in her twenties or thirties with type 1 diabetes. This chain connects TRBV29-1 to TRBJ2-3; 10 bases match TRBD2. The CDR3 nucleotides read TGCAGCGTTGCTAGCGGGAGACTGACAGATACGCAGTATTTT. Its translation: CSVASGRLTDTQYF.